The clone carrying this T cell receptor (beta chain) was counted ten times or more. The junction had 6 bases not matched to a gene; V was cut back by 5 bases and J by 9 bases. The CDR3 is made up of 13 amino acids. Germline lookup yields CDR1 SGHDN and CDR2 FVKESK. This entry is derived from a study of breast tumors, draining lymph nodes, adjacent tissues. Each CDR3 protein is one row after TCRdb ran MiXCR on the multiplex PCR reads. This sample has 150,000 to 200,000 distinct CDR3 sequences, with more than 25% found just once. The lymph nodes were axillary draining lymph nodes from breast cancer patients.

The chain combines TRBV14 with TRBJ2-5, with TRBD1 matching 10 bases. The sequencing input was axillary lymph node tissue. The sequence derives from a female donor with breast cancer. Some clones in this sample may be carry-over from other donors' samples. CDR3 coding DNA: TGTGCCAGCAGCGTGGGACAGGGGCACCCCCAGTACTTC. Translated, it gives CASSVGQGHPQYF.